The sequence of this T cell receptor beta chain was determined in a study of cytomegalovirus exposure and HLA in healthy donors. The CDR3 extends over 11 amino acids. V was shortened by 7 bases and J by 5 bases, with 9 bases between the two germline ends. Germline CDR1 reads SGHRS; CDR2 reads YFSETQ. Study-wide results and caveats: According to a subsequent analysis, TCR clusters from the first cohort were inclined to appear together in the roughly 130 validation repertoires. Reports showed the classifier diagnosing cytomegalovirus status with high specificity and sensitivity. The study flagged about 150 TCR beta chains as cytomegalovirus-associated.

About this clone: Its antigen remains unidentified.

Some clones are missing from TCRdb's copy, which holds only in-frame ones; the method was immunoSEQ multiplex PCR. The sample records approximately 300,000 clones, more than 80% being singletons. What was sequenced was PBMCs. V gene TRBV5-1 combines with J gene TRBJ1-1, with D hard to call. The origin of this receptor is a woman aged 18 to 35 in good health and CMV-seronegative. As DNA, the CDR3 is TGCGCCAGCTCCCCCGGGACTGAAGCTTTCTTT. This encodes CASSPGTEAFF.